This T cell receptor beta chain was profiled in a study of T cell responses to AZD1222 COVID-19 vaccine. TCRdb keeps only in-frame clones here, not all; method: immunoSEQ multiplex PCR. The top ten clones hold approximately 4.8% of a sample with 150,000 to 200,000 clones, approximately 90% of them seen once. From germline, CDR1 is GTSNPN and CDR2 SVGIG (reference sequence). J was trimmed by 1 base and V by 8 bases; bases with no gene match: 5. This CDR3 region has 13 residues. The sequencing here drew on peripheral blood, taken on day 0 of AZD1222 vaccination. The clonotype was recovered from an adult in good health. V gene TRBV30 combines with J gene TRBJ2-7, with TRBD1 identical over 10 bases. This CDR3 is CAHGTGASYEQYF. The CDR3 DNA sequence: TGTGCCCACGGGACAGGGGCGTCCTACGAGCAGTACTTC. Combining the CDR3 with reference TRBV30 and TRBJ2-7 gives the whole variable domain SQTIHQWPATLVQPVGSPLSLECTVEGTSNPNLYWYRQAAGRGLQLLFYSVGIGQISSEVPQNLSASRPQDRQFILSSKKLLLSDSGFYLCAHGTGASYEQYFGPGTRLTVT.